This paragraph reports one T cell receptor beta chain. What it binds is not known. From PBMCs, CD4+ and CD8+ T cells were sorted. RNA was isolated and reverse transcribed to cDNA, the sequencing template. This table comes from immunoSEQ multiplex PCR, and its TCRdb copy is limited to in-frame clones, with some not included. The sample carries around 190,000 clones, roughly three fifths recorded once. This record comes from a study of CD8+ T cells in alopecia areata. With V trimmed by 5 bases and J by 2 bases, 7 bases remained unmatched. Germline V lookup: CDR1 SGDLS, CDR2 YYNGEE. The CDR3 is 14 residues long. The study's findings and limits: Lesional scalp exceeded normal scalp in clonality, especially in alopecia totalis/universalis. Mice gave a clearer picture of TCR sharing than patients did, possibly for HLA-related reasons. Scalp repertoires also include resident alphabeta T cells from normal skin.

Material: CD8+ T cells sorted from blood. This receptor was identified in a human donor in good health. The J gene is TRBJ2-7, the V gene TRBV9, with TRBD1 matching 7 bases. The CDR3 nucleotides read TGTGCCAGCAGTGCCGGACAGGCCACCTACGAGCAGTACTTC. This gives the protein CASSAGQATYEQYF.